These 29 T cell receptor beta chains were sequenced from one sample in a study of CD4 T cell repertoires in COVID-19. The repertoire was sequenced with immunoSEQ multiplex PCR; TCRdb's copy has only in-frame clones and lacks some. The table includes 60,000 to 90,000 clones, about 80% detected once. Sequenced material: CD4+ T cells from peripheral blood, taken after recovery from COVID-19. Source of these receptors: a human donor who had COVID-19.

The chain couples TRBV9 to TRBJ2-1; 7 bases fit TRBD2. Trimming cost V 2 bases and J 4 bases; bases outside gene matches: 6. Germline-derived CDR1 and CDR2 are SGDLS and YYNGEE. This CDR3 contains 15 residues. The CDR3 spells CASSVGGRSYNEQFF. CDR3 DNA: TGTGCCAGCAGCGTGGGCGGGAGATCTTACAATGAGCAGTTCTTC.

V usage is TRBV24-1 and J usage is TRBJ2-3; D is possibly TRBD1 (5 bases). Germline lookup yields CDR1 KGHDR and CDR2 SFDVKD. The CDR3 spans 16 residues. V lost 4 bases and J lost 4, with 17 bases in between. The CDR3 DNA reads as TGTGCCACCAGTGACCCGACAGTAGACGGAGCAGATACGCAGTATTTT. This translates into CATSDPTVDGADTQYF.

The chain is built from TRBV19 and TRBJ1-5; no clear D. Between the trimmed V and J ends, which lost 6 bases and 4 bases, there was a span of 7 bases. This CDR3 is 12 amino acids long. Germline values: CDR1 LNHDA, CDR2 SQIVND (reference sequence). As DNA, the CDR3 is TGTGCCAGTAGCGTTACTAATCAGCCCCAGCATTTT. Encoded protein: CASSVTNQPQHF.

In its sample, this clone was seen once. The V call is TRBV28, the J call TRBJ1-3; D remains unclear. Germline-derived CDR1 and CDR2 are MDHEN and SYDVKM. The V gene lost 3 bases and the J gene lost 5 bases, with 8 bases spanning the gap. The CDR3 has 13 residues. The CDR3 spells CASSFQSRNTIYF. The CDR3 nucleotides read TGTGCCAGCAGTTTTCAATCCAGAAACACCATATATTTT.

The genes are TRBV5-1 and TRBJ2-2; 9 bases are a match to TRBD1. J gave up 5 bases and V 1 base, and 6 bases lay outside the gene matches. This CDR3 spans 16 amino acids. Germline loops: CDR1 SGHRS, CDR2 YFSETQ. The CDR3 is CASSLNRGQGTGELFF. Here the CDR3 DNA reads TGCGCCAGCAGCTTGAACAGGGGGCAAGGGACCGGGGAGCTGTTTTTT.

The chain combines TRBV27 with TRBJ1-5; D is unclear. Germline values: CDR1 MNHEY, CDR2 SMNVEV (reference sequence). V lost 6 bases and J lost 0, with 12 bases in between. This CDR3 has 15 residues. The CDR3 reads CASSPPGYSNQPQHF. The CDR3 nucleotides are TGTGCCAGCAGCCCCCCGGGTTATAGCAATCAGCCCCAGCATTTT.

J is TRBJ1-1 and V is TRBV12-3 or TRBV12-4; D remains unclear. The V end was cut by 5 bases, the J end by 5 bases, with 12 bases between. The CDR3 loop spans 13 amino acids. In DNA, the CDR3 is TGTGCCAGCAGTCGCATGGGAGGAACTGAAGCTTTCTTT. Translating it yields CASSRMGGTEAFF.

About this clone: Other DNA sequences in this specimen translate into the identical CDR3. This rearrangement joins TRBV18 to TRBJ1-1; D remains unclear. CDR1 and CDR2 from the germline V gene are KGHSH and LQKENI. V was pared by 3 bases and J by 1 base, with 6 bases between. The CDR3 is 13 amino acids. For the CDR3, the DNA is TGTGCCAGCTCACCGCAAGGGAACACTGAAGCTTTCTTT. Encoded protein: CASSPQGNTEAFF.

The chain combines TRBV18 with TRBJ1-2; 7 nucleotides line up with TRBD1. The CDR3 runs to 15 residues. Germline loops: CDR1 KGHSH, CDR2 LQKENI. V trimming: 3 bases; J trimming: 6 bases; junction bases outside the gene matches: 10. This CDR3 is CASSPIKTTGDGYTF. The CDR3 bases are TGTGCCAGCTCACCGATAAAGACAACAGGGGATGGCTACACCTTC.

The J gene is TRBJ2-7, the V gene TRBV6-5; D is uncertain. The CDR3 consists of 13 residues. Per germline, CDR1 MNHEY and CDR2 SVGAGI. Trimming took off 7 bases at V and 4 bases at J, with 14 bases between the two ends. Written as DNA, the CDR3 is TGTGCCAGCACTGCCCTGACCCTATACGAGCAGTACTTC. It encodes CASTALTLYEQYF.

This clone was seen a few times. V usage is TRBV7-9 and J usage is TRBJ1-1; D is unresolved. Germline V gene sequence: CDR1 SEHNR, CDR2 FQNEAQ (reference sequence). Trimming shortened V by 3 bases and J by 7 bases, and 15 bases separated the two germline ends. The CDR3 is made up of 14 amino acids. The CDR3 here is CASSFSRPQDEAFF. The DNA of the CDR3 is TGTGCCAGCAGCTTCTCTCGCCCTCAAGATGAAGCTTTCTTT.

The V gene is TRBV5-6, the J gene TRBJ2-7; D possibly corresponds to TRBD1 (5 bases). CDR1 and CDR2 from the germline V gene are SGHDT and YYEEEE. The V and J ends lost 0 bases and 3 bases respectively, with 7 bases between them. The CDR3 runs 13 residues. The CDR3 loop reads CASSLVDNYEQYF. DNA of the CDR3: TGTGCCAGCAGCTTGGTGGACAACTACGAGCAGTACTTC.

Only one count was recorded for this clone. The V call is TRBV6-6, the J call TRBJ1-2; D ambiguous. Per germline, CDR1 MNHNY and CDR2 SVGAGI (reference sequence). The CDR3 has 14 amino acids. The V gene lost 6 bases and the J gene lost 8 bases, with 19 bases spanning the gap. CDR3 nucleotides: TGTGCCAGCAGCCCCAATGAGGCGGTGAACGGCTACACCTTC. This encodes CASSPNEAVNGYTF.

V is TRBV24-1 and J is TRBJ1-1, with D possibly being TRBD1 (6 bases). Looked up from germline, CDR1 is KGHDR and CDR2 is SFDVKD. Trimming cost V 2 bases and J 0 bases, with 9 bases left between them. The CDR3 length is 15 residues. In nucleotides, the CDR3 is TGTGCCACCAGTGATTCGAACAGGGTGAACACTGAAGCTTTCTTT. This translates into CATSDSNRVNTEAFF.

The chain employs TRBV12-3 or TRBV12-4 and TRBJ2-7; a weak D match, TRBD2 (5 bases). The CDR3 is made up of 13 amino acids. V was pared by 3 bases and J by 4 bases, with 10 bases between. As DNA, the CDR3 is TGTGCCAGCAGTTTGGGTAGGGAGTACGAGCAGTACTTC. It is translated as CASSLGREYEQYF.

The chain carries TRBV7-9 and TRBJ1-2; TRBD1 might be the D (5 bases). The V end was cut by 6 bases, the J end by 2 bases, with 10 bases between. CDR1 and CDR2 from the germline V gene are SEHNR and FQNEAQ (reference sequence). CDR3 length equals 13 residues. The CDR3 here is CASRRQGNYGYTF. CDR3 bases: TGTGCCAGCAGGCGTCAGGGAAACTATGGCTACACCTTC.

The CDR3 DNA reads TGTGCCAGTGCTGACAGGGATGGGCGAGAGACCCAGTACTTC. Protein: CASADRDGRETQYF. The chain recombines TRBV27 with TRBJ2-5; 7 nucleotides match TRBD1. Per germline, CDR1 MNHEY and CDR2 SMNVEV (reference sequence). This CDR3 has 14 amino acids. Trimming at V came to 9 bases and at J to 4 bases, leaving 11 bases not matched to a gene.

J is TRBJ1-2 and V is TRBV15; D is unclear. Germline values: CDR1 LNHNV, CDR2 YYDKDF (reference sequence). V was shortened by 2 bases and J by 8 bases, with 9 bases between the two germline ends. The CDR3 length is 12 residues. CDR3 in DNA: TGTGCCACCAGCAGAAACACTATCGGCTACACCTTC. Residues: CATSRNTIGYTF.

V and J are TRBV2 and TRBJ1-2; D call uncertain. CDR1 is SNHLY, CDR2 FYNNEI, per germline. Trimming left V 6 bases short and J 7 bases short, with 9 bases between. This CDR3 is 11 amino acids long. CDR3 in DNA: TGTGCCAGCAGAGGAGGCAGTGGCTACACCTTC. This encodes CASRGGSGYTF.

The gene calls are TRBV3-1 (or the pseudogene TRBV3-2) and TRBJ1-2; D is unclear. The CDR3 consists of 15 residues. The V end lost 4 bases, the J end lost 6 bases, and 18 bases lay between the germline ends. The germline CDR1 and CDR2 sequences are LGHDT and YNNKEL (reference sequence). The CDR3 DNA reads TGTGCCAGCAGCCCTCAGACGACGGCGAAAAATGGCTACACCTTC. This translates into CASSPQTTAKNGYTF.

The chain recombines TRBV3-1 (or the pseudogene TRBV3-2) with TRBJ1-1; TRBD1 is a possible D gene (5 bases). The length of the CDR3 is 15 residues. Germline CDR1 LGHDT, CDR2 YNNKEL (reference sequence). V was shortened by 0 bases and J by 7 bases, with 15 bases between the two germline ends. The CDR3 coding sequence is TGTGCCAGCAGCCAAGATCCCGACGGGGCGGGTGAAGCTTTCTTT. This encodes CASSQDPDGAGEAFF.

The rearrangement joins TRBV10-2 to TRBJ2-1, with 9 bases matching TRBD1. The V segment lost 8 bases and the J segment 6 bases; nucleotides outside the gene matches: 5. This CDR3 is built from 13 residues. Germline-derived CDR1 and CDR2 are WSHSY and SAAADI. The CDR3, as DNA: TGCGCCAGCCAACAGGGGGCAGGCAATGAGCAGTTCTTC. Its translation: CASQQGAGNEQFF.

The chain is built from TRBV4-2 and TRBJ2-1, with 7 bases aligning to TRBD1. The trim removed 2 bases at V and 2 bases at J, leaving 6 bases unmatched. The CDR3 runs to 16 residues. Germline V gene sequence: CDR1 LGHNA, CDR2 YNFKEQ. CDR3 sequence reads: CASSQFRDRPYNEQFF. DNA of the CDR3: TGTGCCAGCAGCCAATTCAGGGACAGACCCTACAATGAGCAGTTCTTC.

This sequence joins TRBV7-2 and TRBJ1-1; D ambiguous. Germline V gene sequence: CDR1 SGHTA, CDR2 FQGNSA. V lost 3 bases and J 1 base, leaving 3 bases between the germline ends. CDR3 length equals 12 residues. The CDR3 coding sequence is TGTGCCAGCAGCTTTCCGAACACTGAAGCTTTCTTT. Its translation: CASSFPNTEAFF.

This clone was detected only once. The chain recombines TRBV28 with TRBJ1-6; unclear D gene. This CDR3 is 15 amino acids long. CDR1 MDHEN and CDR2 SYDVKM come from the germline V gene. Trimming stripped 7 bases from V and 10 bases from J, with 20 bases between. This CDR3 reads CASTYAAGFGSPLHF. The CDR3 region has the DNA TGTGCCAGCACCTACGCGGCGGGATTTGGGTCACCCCTCCACTTT.

This clone was picked up a small number of times. The V call is TRBV2, the J call TRBJ1-6; D call uncertain. The CDR3 has 13 amino acids. CDR1 and CDR2 (germline): SNHLY, FYNNEI. Between the trimmed V and J ends, which lost 6 bases and 9 bases, there was a span of 12 bases. CDR3 in DNA: TGTGCCAGCAGCACAATCAGGTCTTCACCCCTCCACTTT. Amino acids: CASSTIRSSPLHF.

This clone has a single count. This chain joins TRBV7-9 and TRBJ2-7; D is possibly TRBD1 (5 bases). The V gene's germline CDR1 is SEHNR and CDR2 FQNEAQ (reference sequence). Trimming cost V 1 base and J 3 bases, with 13 bases left between them. The CDR3 spans 15 residues. For the CDR3, the DNA is TGTGCCAGCAGCTTAGGGATCTCAGGGCTCTACGAGCAGTACTTC. This gives the protein CASSLGISGLYEQYF.

This clone has just one count. The rearrangement uses TRBV27 and TRBJ2-6; D call uncertain. Germline V lookup: CDR1 MNHEY, CDR2 SMNVEV (reference sequence). With 6 bases removed from V and 2 bases from J, the gap between germline ends came to 8 bases. CDR3 size: 14 residues. CDR3 loop: CASSKGTGANVLTF. CDR3 bases: TGTGCCAGCAGCAAAGGAACTGGGGCCAACGTCCTGACTTTC.

As regards this clone: The identical CDR3 is also encoded by other nucleotide sequences in the sample. V usage is TRBV6-4 and J usage is TRBJ1-4; D not certain. There are 15 residues in the CDR3. V dropped 4 bases and J dropped 5 bases, with 14 bases sitting between them. CDR1 and CDR2 (germline): MRHNA, SNTAGT. The CDR3 DNA follows: TGTGCCAGCAGTGTGGGTCGCGGGGAAAATGAAAAACTGTTTTTT. Protein product: CASSVGRGENEKLFF.